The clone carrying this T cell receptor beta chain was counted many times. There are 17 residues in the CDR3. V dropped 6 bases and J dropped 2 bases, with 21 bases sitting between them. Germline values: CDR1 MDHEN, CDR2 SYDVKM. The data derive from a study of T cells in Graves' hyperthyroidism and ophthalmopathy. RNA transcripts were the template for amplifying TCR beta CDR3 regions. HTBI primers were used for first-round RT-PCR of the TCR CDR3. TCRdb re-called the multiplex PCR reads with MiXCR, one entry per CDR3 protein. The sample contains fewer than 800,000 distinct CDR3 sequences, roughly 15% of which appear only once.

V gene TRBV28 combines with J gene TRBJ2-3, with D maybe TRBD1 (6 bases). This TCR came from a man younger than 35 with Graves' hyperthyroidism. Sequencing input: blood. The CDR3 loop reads CASRNQDSWTLTDTQYF. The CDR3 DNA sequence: TGTGCCAGCAGAAATCAGGACAGCTGGACCCTCACAGATACGCAGTATTTT.